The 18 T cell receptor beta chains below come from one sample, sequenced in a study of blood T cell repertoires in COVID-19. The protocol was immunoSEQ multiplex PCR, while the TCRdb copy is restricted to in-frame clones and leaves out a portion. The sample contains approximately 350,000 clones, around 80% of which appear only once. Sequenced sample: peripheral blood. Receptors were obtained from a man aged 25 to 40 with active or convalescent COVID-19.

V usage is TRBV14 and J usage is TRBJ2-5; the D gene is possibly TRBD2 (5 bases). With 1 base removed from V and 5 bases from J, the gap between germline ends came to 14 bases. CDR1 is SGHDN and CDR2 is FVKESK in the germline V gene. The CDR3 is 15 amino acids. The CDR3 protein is CASSQGAWGDETQYF. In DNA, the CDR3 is TGTGCCAGCAGCCAAGGGGCATGGGGAGACGAGACCCAGTACTTC.

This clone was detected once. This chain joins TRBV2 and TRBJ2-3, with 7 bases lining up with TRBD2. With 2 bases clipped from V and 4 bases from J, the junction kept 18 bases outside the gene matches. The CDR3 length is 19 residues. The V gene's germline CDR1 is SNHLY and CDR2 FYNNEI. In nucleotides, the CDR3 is TGTGCCAGCAGTGAACGGGGAGGGAAGGCGGGAGCGGCAGCAGATACGCAGTATTTT. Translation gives CASSERGGKAGAAADTQYF.

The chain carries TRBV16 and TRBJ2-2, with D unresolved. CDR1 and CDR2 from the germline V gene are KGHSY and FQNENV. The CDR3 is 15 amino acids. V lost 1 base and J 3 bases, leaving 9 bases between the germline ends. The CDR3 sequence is CASSQYSDYTGELFF. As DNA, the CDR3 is TGTGCCAGCAGCCAATATTCAGATTACACCGGGGAGCTGTTTTTT. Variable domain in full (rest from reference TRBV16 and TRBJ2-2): GEEVAQTPKHLVRGEGQKAKLYCAPIKGHSYVFWYQQVLKNEFKFLISFQNENVFDETGMPKERFSAKCLPNSPCSLEIQATKLEDSAVYFCASSQYSDYTGELFFGEGSRLTVL.

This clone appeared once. The CDR3 here is CASSLIAGRGTYEQYF. CDR3 bases: TGTGCCAGCAGTCTCATCGCGGGGAGGGGCACCTACGAGCAGTACTTC. This chain uses TRBV28 with TRBJ2-7; 7 nucleotides match TRBD2. The J segment lost 2 bases and the V segment lost 5 bases, leaving 12 bases of the junction unmatched. There are 16 residues in the CDR3. Germline CDR1 reads MDHEN; CDR2 reads SYDVKM.

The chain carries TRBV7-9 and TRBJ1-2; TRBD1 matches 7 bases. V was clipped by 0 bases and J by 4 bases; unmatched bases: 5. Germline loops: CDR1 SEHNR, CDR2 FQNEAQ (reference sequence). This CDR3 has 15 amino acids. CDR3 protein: CASSLAHGTVYGYTF. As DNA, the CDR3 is TGTGCCAGCAGCTTAGCGCATGGGACAGTCTATGGCTACACCTTC.

This chain's CDR3 is CASSVELASSTDTQYF. CDR3 coding DNA: TGTGCCAGCAGCGTAGAACTAGCGTCTAGCACAGATACGCAGTATTTT. The chain uses TRBV9 and TRBJ2-3; 7 bases agree with TRBD2. With V trimmed by 0 bases and J by 0 bases, 4 bases remained unmatched. CDR3 length: 16 residues. Germline loops: CDR1 SGDLS, CDR2 YYNGEE.

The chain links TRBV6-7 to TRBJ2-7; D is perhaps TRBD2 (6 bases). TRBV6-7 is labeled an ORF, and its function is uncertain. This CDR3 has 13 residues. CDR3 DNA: TGTGATTTTTGGGGAGGAGGGACCTACGAGCAGTACTTC. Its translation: CDFWGGGTYEQYF.

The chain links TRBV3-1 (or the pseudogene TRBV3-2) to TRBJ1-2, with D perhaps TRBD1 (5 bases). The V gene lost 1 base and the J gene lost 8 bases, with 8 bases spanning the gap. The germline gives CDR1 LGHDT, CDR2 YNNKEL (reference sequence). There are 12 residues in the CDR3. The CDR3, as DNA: TGTGCCAGCAGCCAAGGACAGCCCGGCTACACCTTC. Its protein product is CASSQGQPGYTF.

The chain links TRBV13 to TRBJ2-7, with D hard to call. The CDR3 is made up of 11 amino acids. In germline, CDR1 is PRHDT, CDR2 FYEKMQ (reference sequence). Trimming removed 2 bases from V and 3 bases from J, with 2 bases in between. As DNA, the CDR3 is TGTGCCAGCAGCTTACGCTACGAGCAGTACTTC. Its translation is CASSLRYEQYF.

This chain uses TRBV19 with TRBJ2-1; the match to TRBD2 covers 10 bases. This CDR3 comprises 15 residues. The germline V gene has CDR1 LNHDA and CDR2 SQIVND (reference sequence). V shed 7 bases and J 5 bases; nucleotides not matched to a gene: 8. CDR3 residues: CASTPSGRADNEQFF. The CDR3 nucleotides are TGTGCCAGTACCCCAAGCGGGAGGGCCGACAATGAGCAGTTCTTC.

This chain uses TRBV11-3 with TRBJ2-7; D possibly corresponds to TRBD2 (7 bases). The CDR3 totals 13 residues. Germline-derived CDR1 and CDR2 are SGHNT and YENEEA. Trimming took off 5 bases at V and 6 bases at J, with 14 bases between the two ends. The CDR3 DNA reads TGTGCCAGCAGCCCCCGGGGGGCTCTCGAGCAGTACTTC. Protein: CASSPRGALEQYF.

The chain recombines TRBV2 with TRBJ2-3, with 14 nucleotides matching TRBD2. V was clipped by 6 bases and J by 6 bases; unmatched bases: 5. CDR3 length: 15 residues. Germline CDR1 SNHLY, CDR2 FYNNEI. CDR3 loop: CASRWTSGRLDTQYF. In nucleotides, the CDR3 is TGTGCCAGCAGGTGGACTAGCGGGAGGCTCGATACGCAGTATTTT.

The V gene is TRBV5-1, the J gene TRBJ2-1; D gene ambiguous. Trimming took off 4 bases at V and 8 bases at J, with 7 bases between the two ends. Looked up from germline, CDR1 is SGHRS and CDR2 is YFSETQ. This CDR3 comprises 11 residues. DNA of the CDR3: TGCGCCAGCAGCATACACGATGAGCAGTTCTTC. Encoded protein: CASSIHDEQFF.

The CDR3 spells CASSSYRGIKDEQYF. CDR3 DNA sequence: TGTGCCAGCAGCTCCTACAGGGGAATAAAGGACGAGCAGTACTTC. The rearrangement links TRBV7-9 to TRBJ2-7; 7 nucleotides align to TRBD1. The germline gives CDR1 SEHNR, CDR2 FQNEAQ (reference sequence). The trim removed 4 bases at V and 5 bases at J, leaving 11 bases unmatched. The CDR3 has 15 amino acids.

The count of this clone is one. The CDR3 loop is CAWSTGGSYGYTF. Here the CDR3 DNA reads TGTGCCTGGTCGACAGGGGGCTCCTATGGCTACACCTTC. The chain carries TRBV30 and TRBJ1-2, with 10 bases that match TRBD1. CDR1 GTSNPN and CDR2 SVGIG come from the germline V gene (reference sequence). Trimming cost V 5 bases and J 4 bases; bases outside gene matches: 4. The length of the CDR3 is 13 residues.

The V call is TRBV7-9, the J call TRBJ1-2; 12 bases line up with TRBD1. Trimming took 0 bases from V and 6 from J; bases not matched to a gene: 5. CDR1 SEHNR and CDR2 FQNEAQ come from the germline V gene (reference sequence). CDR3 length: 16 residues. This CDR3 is CASSLAGTGGADGYTF. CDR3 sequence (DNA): TGTGCCAGCAGCTTAGCTGGGACAGGGGGCGCGGATGGCTACACCTTC.

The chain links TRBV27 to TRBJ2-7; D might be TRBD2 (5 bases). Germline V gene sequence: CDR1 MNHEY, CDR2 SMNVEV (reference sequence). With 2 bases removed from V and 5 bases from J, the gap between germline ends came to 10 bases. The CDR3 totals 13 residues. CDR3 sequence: CASSLGRKHEQYF. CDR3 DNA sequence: TGTGCCAGCAGTTTAGGGAGAAAGCACGAGCAGTACTTC.

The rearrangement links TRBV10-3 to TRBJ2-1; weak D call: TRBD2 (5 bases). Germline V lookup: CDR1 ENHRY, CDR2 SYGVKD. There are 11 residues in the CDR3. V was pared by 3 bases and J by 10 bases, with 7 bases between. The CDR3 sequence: CAISERLEQFF. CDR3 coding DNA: TGTGCCATCAGTGAAAGACTAGAGCAGTTCTTC.